Listed here is a single TCR beta chain. Germline CDR1 reads SGHRS; CDR2 reads YFSETQ. The CDR3 length is 13 residues. V was clipped by 3 bases and J by 3 bases, with 9 bases between them. This sample stems from a study of shared clonotypes between healthy human individuals. Across the whole study: Each donor had three CD4 naive, three CD4 memory, two CD8 naive and one CD8 memory plate.

This table comes from immunoSEQ multiplex PCR, and its TCRdb copy is limited to in-frame clones, with some not included. Of 1,500,000 or so clones in the sample, approximately 98.5% were seen once. Sequencing was done on a sample of naive CD4+ T cells sorted from blood. The subset here: CD45RA+ positively selected. The chain employs TRBV5-1 and TRBJ1-1; D is undetermined. The receptor comes from a man aged 25-40 years in good health. The CDR3 region has the DNA TGCGCCAGCAGCTCCCACGGCGACACTGAAGCTTTCTTT. It specifies CASSSHGDTEAFF.